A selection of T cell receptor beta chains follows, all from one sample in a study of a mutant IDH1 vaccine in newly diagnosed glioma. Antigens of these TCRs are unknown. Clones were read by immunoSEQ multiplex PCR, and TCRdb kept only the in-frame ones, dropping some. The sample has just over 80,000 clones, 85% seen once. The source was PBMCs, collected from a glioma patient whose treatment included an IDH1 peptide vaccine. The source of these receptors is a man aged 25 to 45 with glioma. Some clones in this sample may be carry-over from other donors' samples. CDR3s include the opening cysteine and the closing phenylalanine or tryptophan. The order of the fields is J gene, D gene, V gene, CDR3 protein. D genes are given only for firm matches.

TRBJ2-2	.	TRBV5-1	CASSLEGVYGPGELFF
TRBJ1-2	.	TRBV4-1	CASSPTFSLVYGYTF
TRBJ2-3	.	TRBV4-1	CASSHPRDTGTDTQYF
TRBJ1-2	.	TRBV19	CATKGPNYGYTF
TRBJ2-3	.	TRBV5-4	CASSLELFSDTQYF
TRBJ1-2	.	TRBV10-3	CAIREPYGYTF
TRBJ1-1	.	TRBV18	CASSPVNRVNTEAFF
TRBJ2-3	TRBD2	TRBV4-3	CASSLAGADTQYF
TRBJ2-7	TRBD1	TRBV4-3	CASSQGHRDRTYEQYF
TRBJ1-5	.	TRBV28	CASSLAGITSNQPQHF
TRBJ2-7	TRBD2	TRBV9	CASSVDSSGTLRIYEQYF
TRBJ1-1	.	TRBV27	CASSLFGGEAFF
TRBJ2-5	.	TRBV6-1	CASSELARETQYF
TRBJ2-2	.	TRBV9	CASSVEHLTGELFF
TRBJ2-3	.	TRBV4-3	CASSRGITDTQYF
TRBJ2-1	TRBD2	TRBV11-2	CASSVLSSGYNEQFF
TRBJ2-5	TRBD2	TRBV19	CASSRAGGPQETQYF
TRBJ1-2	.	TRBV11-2	CASSLGFGEGLDGYTF
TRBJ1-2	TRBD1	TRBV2	CASTLENRGGYGYTF
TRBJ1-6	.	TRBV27	CASSFSSYNSPLHF
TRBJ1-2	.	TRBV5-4	CASSYGTANYGYTF
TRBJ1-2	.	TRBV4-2	CASSPTARGDGYTF
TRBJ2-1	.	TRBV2	CASSRAPGSYNEQFF
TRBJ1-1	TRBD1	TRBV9	CASSVALGTGDTAFF
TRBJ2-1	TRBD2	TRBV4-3	CASSQEGRGGAYNDQFF
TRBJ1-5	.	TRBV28	CASSSYVSQPQHF
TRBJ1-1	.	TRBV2	CASSEVAGMNTEAFF
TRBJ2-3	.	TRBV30	CAWSKKPAADTQYF
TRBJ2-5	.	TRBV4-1	CASSHATSRAAGETQYF
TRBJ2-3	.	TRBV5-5	CASSFGEDTQYF
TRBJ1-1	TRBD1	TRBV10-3	CAISDRGLEAFF
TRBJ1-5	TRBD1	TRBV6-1	CASRFTGTENQPQHF
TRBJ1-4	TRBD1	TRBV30	CAWSVPGTGNEKLFF
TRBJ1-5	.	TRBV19	CASSIPGLQPQHF
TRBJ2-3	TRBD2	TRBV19	CASSIGTSGHGTDTQYF
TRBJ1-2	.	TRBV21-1	CASLNRDRGPRGGYTF
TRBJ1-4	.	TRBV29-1	CSARHGGRSGNEKLFF
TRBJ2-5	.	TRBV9	CASSVGTDDRLETQYF
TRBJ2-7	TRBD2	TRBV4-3	CASSLNLPLSGASYEQYF
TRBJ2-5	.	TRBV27	CASSLSPRGSAETQYF
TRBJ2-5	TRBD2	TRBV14	CASSQALAGGPSETQYF
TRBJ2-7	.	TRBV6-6	CASSSRQSYEQYF